The source of this T cell receptor (beta chain) is a study of T cell responses to AZD1222 COVID-19 vaccine. TCRdb's copy holds only in-frame clones and misses some; the assay was immunoSEQ multiplex PCR. The sample holds approximately 190,000 clones; almost 95% are singletons and the top ten take 1% to 1.5%. This clone is a singleton in its sample. Sequences were derived from peripheral blood, sampled on day 0 of AZD1222 vaccination. This clonotype was sampled from an adult in good health.

The CDR3 region has the DNA TGTGCCAGCAGCGTAGGGCGGGGGAGTTCTGGAAACACCATATATTTT. Protein: CASSVGRGSSGNTIYF. The chain links TRBV9 to TRBJ1-3, with D perhaps matching TRBD1 (5 bases). The CDR3 runs 16 residues. CDR1 is SGDLS and CDR2 is YYNGEE in the germline V gene. The V gene lost 0 bases and the J gene lost 1 base, with 11 bases spanning the gap.